This T cell receptor (beta chain) was retrieved from a study of cytomegalovirus exposure and HLA in healthy donors. Study context: Of all 360 or so donors who were genotyped, roughly 81% belonged to the Caucasian-associated ancestry cluster. General observations from the study: At a 0.05 false discovery rate, a later analysis found about 17,000 TCR beta sequences to be associated with HLA alleles. Among TCR beta chains, those listed as cytomegalovirus-associated numbered over 150.

Amplification used 60 Vbeta primers and 13 Jbeta primers. The repertoire was sequenced with immunoSEQ multiplex PCR; TCRdb's copy has only in-frame clones and lacks some. Here the sample spans under 200,000 clones, 82% being singletons. This clone was seen just once. Its specificity is unknown. This CDR3 is built from 17 residues. Germline loops: CDR1 MGHRA, CDR2 YSYEKL. V dropped 4 bases and J dropped 0; count of bases not matched to a gene: 5. The V and J genes are TRBV4-1 and TRBJ2-2; 10 bases line up with TRBD1. Sequencing input: PBMCs. This receptor was obtained from a male donor in good health and CMV-seronegative. CDR3 sequence: CASSLWTGGANTGELFF. The CDR3 DNA reads TGCGCCAGCAGCCTATGGACAGGGGGTGCGAACACCGGGGAGCTGTTTTTT.